One sample yielded the 11 T cell receptor beta chains listed below, sequenced in a study of memory CD4+ T cells and cytomegalovirus serostatus (dated by TCRdb to about 2019). Library method: the immunoSEQ multiplex PCR assay. Held by TCRdb, this immuneACCESS table contains in-frame sequences only and omits some clones. Under half of the omission traces to an unresolved V gene where checked; the cause of the rest is unknown. This sample is represented by about 60,000 clones; roughly 75% of them were singletons. The ten largest clones add up to around 0.53% of the sample. Single viable CD3+CD4+CD8-CD45RO+ cells were sorted as memory CD4+ T cells on a FACSAria II. Sequencing was performed on memory CD4+ T cells from blood. These TCRs come from an adult in good health and CMV-seronegative. Some clones in this sample may be carry-over from other donors' samples.

The chain employs TRBV6-1 and TRBJ1-5; D not certain. This CDR3 has 14 residues. V was clipped by 8 bases and J by 7 bases, with 18 bases between them. The germline CDR1 and CDR2 sequences are MNHNS and SASEGT. Here the CDR3 reads CASLSSGPGQPQHF. The CDR3 DNA sequence: TGTGCCAGCTTATCCTCAGGTCCCGGGCAGCCCCAGCATTTT.

The J gene is TRBJ2-6, the V gene TRBV7-2; the match to TRBD2 covers 8 bases. V lost 1 base and J lost 3; bases outside the gene matches: 2. Germline V gene lookup returns CDR1 SGHTA and CDR2 FQGNSA. The CDR3 covers 16 residues. DNA for the CDR3: TGTGCCAGCAGCTTAGGCGGGGGGAATGGGGCCAACGTCCTGACTTTC. It is translated as CASSLGGGNGANVLTF.

This chain connects TRBV18 to TRBJ1-1; D call uncertain. CDR1 and CDR2 from the germline V gene are KGHSH and LQKENI. The ends were cut back, 5 bases at V and 0 bases at J, with 7 bases in the middle. The CDR3 extends over 13 amino acids. This CDR3 reads CASSAGMNTEAFF. In nucleotides, the CDR3 is TGTGCCAGCTCAGCGGGAATGAACACTGAAGCTTTCTTT.

The J gene is TRBJ1-3, the V gene TRBV6-6; TRBD1 aligns across 9 bases. Germline V gene lookup returns CDR1 MNHNY and CDR2 SVGAGI (reference sequence). The CDR3 is 13 amino acids. The V and J ends lost 6 bases and 9 bases, in that order; junction bases with no gene match: 6. The CDR3 here is CASSNRGHGTIYF. DNA of the CDR3: TGTGCCAGCAGCAACAGGGGGCACGGCACCATATATTTT.

This clone was counted only a few times. The chain joins TRBV5-1 to TRBJ2-4; D is unresolved. Germline CDR1 SGHRS, CDR2 YFSETQ. This CDR3 contains 11 residues. Deletions cut 5 bases from V and 5 bases from J, with 5 bases between. The CDR3 sequence: CASRGQNIQYF. For the CDR3, the DNA is TGCGCCAGCAGGGGCCAAAACATTCAGTACTTC.

This clone occurred a few times. The gene calls are TRBV11-2 and TRBJ2-7, with a tentative D call TRBD1 (5 bases). There are 12 residues in the CDR3. Germline V lookup: CDR1 SGHAT, CDR2 FQNNGV. Between the trimmed V and J ends, which lost 1 base and 6 bases, there was a span of 7 bases. CDR3 nucleotide sequence: TGTGCCAGCAGCTTAGTCAGGGTCGAGCAGTACTTC. Protein: CASSLVRVEQYF.

The chain combines TRBV7-2 with TRBJ2-1; TRBD2 matches at 8 bases. The CDR3 has 15 amino acids. Germline values: CDR1 SGHTA, CDR2 FQGNSA. J lost 4 bases, V lost 3 bases, and 5 bases had no gene match. This chain's CDR3 is CASSLYSGTYNEQFF. CDR3 bases: TGTGCCAGCAGCTTGTATAGCGGGACGTACAATGAGCAGTTCTTC.

The chain employs TRBV6-5 and TRBJ2-7, with a tentative D call TRBD2 (5 bases). Germline-derived CDR1 and CDR2 are MNHEY and SVGAGI. This CDR3 is built from 15 residues. Trimming took 6 bases from V and 0 from J, leaving 15 bases between them. CDR3 coding DNA: TGTGCCAGCAGGGGCAGGAAGGGAGACTCCTACGAGCAGTACTTC. Translating it yields CASRGRKGDSYEQYF.

V and J are TRBV5-1 and TRBJ2-7; the match to TRBD1 covers 7 bases. The CDR3 consists of 15 residues. Germline-derived CDR1 and CDR2 are SGHRS and YFSETQ. The V and J ends lost 0 bases and 4 bases, in that order; junction bases with no gene match: 7. The CDR3 DNA is TGCGCCAGCAGCTTGGCCGACAGGGCAGGGTACGAGCAGTACTTC. Its protein product is CASSLADRAGYEQYF.

This sequence joins TRBV15 and TRBJ2-3, with 9 bases lining up with TRBD2. J was trimmed by 3 bases and V by 3 bases; bases with no gene match: 7. CDR3 length: 16 amino acids. Germline CDR1 reads LNHNV; CDR2 reads YYDKDF (reference sequence). CDR3 residues: CATSRGGLALTDTQYF. The CDR3 nucleotides read TGTGCCACCAGCAGGGGAGGACTAGCGCTGACAGATACGCAGTATTTT.

The chain uses TRBV29-1 and TRBJ2-3, with D perhaps TRBD1 (7 bases). Germline values: CDR1 SQVTM, CDR2 ANQGSEA. The V gene lost 5 bases and the J gene lost 0 bases, with 15 bases spanning the gap. The length of the CDR3 is 15 residues. Here the CDR3 reads CSVRGTASSTDTQYF. DNA of the CDR3: TGCAGCGTTCGGGGGACAGCCTCTAGCACAGATACGCAGTATTTT.